This is a list of T cell receptor beta chains from one sample in a study of blood T cells in healthy people across ages. TCRdb reprocessed the 5' RACE reads via MiXCR and lists one record per CDR3 protein. The table has about 810,000 distinct CDR3 sequences, 35% to 40% seen once. The sequenced sample consisted of blood. Receptors were obtained from a man aged 18 to 29 in good health. Both conserved end residues are part of each CDR3. Fields, in order: CDR3 DNA, CDR3 protein, D gene, clone size, V gene, J gene. A D gene is named only where the DNA matches it firmly. Not every row has a clone size; where given, it reads once, few, many or a size class.

TGTGCCAGCAGCAGGGACCCGGGGTCAGATACGCAGTATTTT	CASSRDPGSDTQYF	-	few	TRBV2	TRBJ2-3
TGTGCCAGCAGTGATAAGTTGTCTGGCTACGAGCAGTACTTC	CASSDKLSGYEQYF	-	-	TRBV2	TRBJ2-7
TGTGCCAGCAGCTTGGACCGGGACAGGGAGAGGTATTTT	CASSLDRDRERYF	TRBD1	many	TRBV7-2	TRBJ2-3
TGTGCCAGCAGTTTATCGATGGTGAGCGGGGGGGGCCCAGATACGCAGTATTTT	CASSLSMVSGGGPDTQYF	TRBD2	-	TRBV27	TRBJ2-3
TGTGCCAGCAGCCCCCGGGCCAAAACAGGGGGGGATACGCAGTATTTT	CASSPRAKTGGDTQYF	TRBD1	-	TRBV7-2	TRBJ2-3
TGTGCCAGCAGTCTCATGCTGAAAAGCTATGGCTACACCTTC	CASSLMLKSYGYTF	-	-	TRBV12-3/TRBV12-4	TRBJ1-2
TGTGCCAGCAGTTCGGCTTCGAAGGTCGGGAGCACAGATACGCAGTATTTT	CASSSASKVGSTDTQYF	-	few	TRBV6-6	TRBJ2-3
TGTGCCAGCACCTTAGACAACAGCCCAGGGGGCTACACCTTC	CASTLDNSPGGYTF	-	-	TRBV11-1	TRBJ1-2
TGTTCCAGCAGCTTAGCGTCGGCGGATCAAGAGACCCAGTACTTC	CSSSLASADQETQYF	-	-	TRBV7-2	TRBJ2-5
TGCGCCAGCAGCTTGGGAATTGATGGAACTGGGGCCAACGTCCTGACTTTC	CASSLGIDGTGANVLTF	-	-	TRBV5-1	TRBJ2-6
TGTGCCAACAGTTTATATCGCAGGGGGGACCGCGAACCTGAGCAGTTCTTC	CANSLYRRGDREPEQFF	-	-	TRBV28	TRBJ2-1
TGCGCCAGCAGCCCGGCCGGGCGGGGAGGGAACACTGAAGCTTTCTTT	CASSPAGRGGNTEAFF	-	-	TRBV5-1	TRBJ1-1
TGTGCCACCTCCCAGTATGGGAACACTGAAGCTTTCTTT	CATSQYGNTEAFF	-	few	TRBV3-1	TRBJ1-1
TGCAGTGCCACGTCGTCCAGGGAGTCTGAAAACATTCAGTACTTC	CSATSSRESENIQYF	-	many	TRBV20-1	TRBJ2-4
TGTGCCAGCAGCTCCCCGGCCGGGAACACTGAAGCTTTCTTT	CASSSPAGNTEAFF	-	-	TRBV7-9	TRBJ1-1
TGTGCCAGCAGTCCCGGGACAGTCAACAATGAGCAGTACTTC	CASSPGTVNNEQYF	TRBD1	few	TRBV12-3/TRBV12-4	TRBJ2-7
TGTGCCAGCAGCTTAAGTCAGGACGTCAACTATGGCTACACCTTC	CASSLSQDVNYGYTF	-	few	TRBV7-9	TRBJ1-2
TGTGCCAGCAGTCTACGGACCCAACTGAATGAAAAACTGTTTTTT	CASSLRTQLNEKLFF	-	many	TRBV12-3/TRBV12-4	TRBJ1-4
TGCGCCAGCAGCTTGAGGGCGGCGGCGGATACGCAGTATTTT	CASSLRAAADTQYF	-	-	TRBV5-1	TRBJ2-3
TGTGCCAGCAGCTTATTGGACTCACCCCCCCACTTT	CASSLLDSPPHF	-	-	TRBV7-9	TRBJ1-6
TGTGCCAGCAGTTTTGCACAGGGTAGGGAAAAACTGTTTTTT	CASSFAQGREKLFF	-	-	TRBV6-5	TRBJ1-4
TGTGCCAGCAGCTTAGGGGCAGGAGGGAGGAACACTGAAGCTTTCTTT	CASSLGAGGRNTEAFF	-	-	TRBV7-9	TRBJ1-1
TGTGCCACCAGCAGAGGACTAGCGGGACGCACCGGGGAGCTGTTTTTT	CATSRGLAGRTGELFF	TRBD2	-	TRBV15	TRBJ2-2
TGCGCCAGCAGCCAAGGCCAGGGGGCTGGGAATGAGCAGTTCTTC	CASSQGQGAGNEQFF	TRBD1	few	TRBV4-3	TRBJ2-1
TGTGCCAGCAGTTTAGGCCTCCAGGGCACAGATACGGAATATTTT	CASSLGLQGTDTEYF	-	-	TRBV12-3/TRBV12-4	TRBJ2-3
TGCGCCAGCAGCCAAGTGCTAGCGGGGGACGGGGAGACCCAGTACTTC	CASSQVLAGDGETQYF	TRBD2	many	TRBV4-1	TRBJ2-5
TGTGCCAGCAGCTCACTAGCGGGGGATACCTACGAGCAGTACTTC	CASSSLAGDTYEQYF	TRBD2	-	TRBV5-5	TRBJ2-7
TGTGCCAGCAGCGTAGACGTGGCCGACTCCTACGAGCAGTACTTC	CASSVDVADSYEQYF	-	few	TRBV9	TRBJ2-7
TGTGCCAGCAGTGAATGGGTCCCCGCCTACAATGAGCAGTACTTC	CASSEWVPAYNEQYF	-	many	TRBV2	TRBJ2-5
TGTGCCAGCAGTCAGGGGGCGGCGTACAATGAGCAGTTCTTC	CASSQGAAYNEQFF	TRBD1	-	TRBV28	TRBJ2-1
TGCGCCAGCAGTTCGGGGATCACAGATACGCAGTATTTT	CASSSGITDTQYF	-	-	TRBV10-1	TRBJ2-3
TGCAGTGCTAGTTGGGGTCAGGGGGCCAAAAACATTCAGTACTTC	CSASWGQGAKNIQYF	-	-	TRBV20-1	TRBJ2-4
TGTGCCATCAGTGAGCTCGGCGGGGGGTACCAAGATACCCAGTACTTC	CAISELGGGYQDTQYF	TRBD2	-	TRBV10-3	TRBJ2-5
TGTGCCAGCAGCCCCCCTGGGACAGGTCTCTATGGCTACACCTTC	CASSPPGTGLYGYTF	TRBD1	-	TRBV14	TRBJ1-2
TGTGCCAGCAGCATAGCCGGGACAGGCGTTTACACAGATACGCAGTATTTT	CASSIAGTGVYTDTQYF	TRBD1	few	TRBV5-4	TRBJ2-3
TGTGCCAGCAGCTTAATAGGGACGCCAACTTACGAGCAGTACTTC	CASSLIGTPTYEQYF	-	few	TRBV7-2	TRBJ2-7
TGTGCCATCAGGAAAGAGACACCCCTGGGCTACACCTTC	CAIRKETPLGYTF	-	-	TRBV10-3	TRBJ1-2
TGCGCCAGCAGCCAAGATGAGGGACGGTGGGGCTACACCTTC	CASSQDEGRWGYTF	-	-	TRBV4-3	TRBJ1-2
TGTGCCAGCAGCTGTCTAATCCAGGGCCCTCTACCCTACGAGCAGTACTTC	CASSCLIQGPLPYEQYF	-	many	TRBV7-8	TRBJ2-7
TGTGCCAGCAGTCCCACAGGGACCCATCAGCCCCAGCATTTT	CASSPTGTHQPQHF	-	-	TRBV27	TRBJ1-5
TGTGCCAGCAGCGTAGGCCTAAACCCCGACTATGGCTACACCTTC	CASSVGLNPDYGYTF	-	few	TRBV9	TRBJ1-2
TGTGCCAGCAGTTTCGTCGGTTCGGGGACTGAAGCTTTCTTT	CASSFVGSGTEAFF	-	-	TRBV12-3/TRBV12-4	TRBJ1-1
TGTGCCAGCAGTTTCGAGGGGTCACGCGAGCAGTACTTC	CASSFEGSREQYF	-	-	TRBV6-6	TRBJ2-7
TGCAGTGCTACCGGACTGGACTCCTACAATGAGCAGTTCTTC	CSATGLDSYNEQFF	-	-	TRBV20-1	TRBJ2-1
TGCGCCAGCAGCACTGGGGACGCACTTAACTATGGCTACACCTTC	CASSTGDALNYGYTF	-	-	TRBV5-1	TRBJ1-2
TGTGCCAGCAGCCCTGAGGGGTCGCAACGAGAGCAGTACTTC	CASSPEGSQREQYF	-	-	TRBV13	TRBJ2-7